This T cell receptor beta chain was observed in a study of identical twins. Study-level results: Twin-shared out-of-frame alpha sequences showed excess low generation probability. The same donors were not followed; conclusions instead depended on cross-sectional statistical analysis.

Germline V lookup: CDR1 SGHRS, CDR2 YFSETQ. V was clipped by 3 bases and J by 5 bases; unmatched bases: 5. The CDR3 has 15 amino acids. Using its own MiXCR run on the 5' RACE reads, TCRdb lists one record per CDR3 protein. Among fewer than 500,000 distinct CDR3 sequences listed, about 13% were seen once. This clonotype has a handful of counts. What it binds is not known. This sample also belongs to another study, concerning yellow fever vaccine responses in identical twins. As reported in that work: Among the twins, the vaccine T cell response reportedly seemed partly convergent and partly personalized.

The sequence derives from a woman aged 18-35 years in good health. Specimen: CD4+ T cells sorted from blood. The rearrangement links TRBV5-1 to TRBJ2-7; 13 nucleotides line up with TRBD2. The CDR3 sequence: CASSYGLAGVDEQYF. Written as DNA, the CDR3 is TGCGCCAGCAGCTATGGACTAGCGGGAGTTGACGAGCAGTACTTC.